A single sample is the source of the 10 T cell receptor beta chains below, sequenced in a study of beta chain features in type 1 diabetes. What was sequenced were expressed TCRB transcripts, since all of the isolated RNA had been reverse transcribed. Here immunoSEQ multiplex PCR was the method, and the copy in TCRdb shows in-frame clones only, minus some. The sample contains about half a million clones, approximately 10% of which appear only once. The sequenced sample was naive CD4+ T cells from blood. Receptors originate from a woman between 18 and 29 years old in good health.

The V call is TRBV5-1, the J call TRBJ2-5; D unclear. This CDR3 is 13 amino acids long. V shed 1 base and J shed 1 base, with 5 bases lying between them. Germline lookup yields CDR1 SGHRS and CDR2 YFSETQ. The chain's CDR3 is CASSLSGQETQYF. The CDR3 region has the DNA TGCGCCAGCAGCTTGTCAGGCCAAGAGACCCAGTACTTC.

The chain uses TRBV9 and TRBJ1-5; D gene ambiguous. The V gene's germline CDR1 is SGDLS and CDR2 YYNGEE. The CDR3 has 15 amino acids. The V end lost 0 bases, the J end lost 9 bases, and 16 bases lay between the germline ends. CDR3 coding DNA: TGTGCCAGCAGCGTAGTTAAGGGAACCCCCGGGCCCCAGCATTTT. This gives the protein CASSVVKGTPGPQHF.

V and J are TRBV7-9 and TRBJ1-4; D is undetermined. Trimming took off 5 bases at V and 0 bases at J, with 16 bases between the two ends. The CDR3 loop spans 17 amino acids. Germline CDR1 and CDR2: SEHNR and FQNEAQ (reference sequence). The CDR3 nucleotides are TGTGCCAGCAGCATCTTCTTCTCGGGGACAACTAATGAAAAACTGTTTTTT. Residues: CASSIFFSGTTNEKLFF.

The table lists this clone with many counts. CDR3 residues: CSVRRDSNEQFF. CDR3 coding DNA: TGCAGCGTACGCCGGGACAGCAATGAGCAGTTCTTC. The chain is built from TRBV29-1 and TRBJ2-1, with 7 bases that match TRBD1. CDR3 length: 12 amino acids. Germline lookup yields CDR1 SQVTM and CDR2 ANQGSEA. With 6 bases clipped from V and 6 bases from J, the junction kept 5 bases outside the gene matches.

The V and J genes are TRBV4-3 and TRBJ1-2; D gene ambiguous. Germline CDR1 and CDR2: LGHNA and YSLEER. V was clipped by 0 bases and J by 4 bases, with 6 bases between them. The CDR3 sequence is 13 residues long. CDR3 bases: TGCGCCAGCAGCCAAGATCCCCGCTATGGCTACACCTTC. This translates into CASSQDPRYGYTF.

The chain couples TRBV5-6 to TRBJ2-5; TRBD2 agrees at 7 bases. The CDR3 consists of 13 residues. The V gene end was trimmed by 4 bases and the J gene end by 3 bases; junction bases not matched to a gene: 3. Germline loops: CDR1 SGHDT, CDR2 YYEEEE. Here the CDR3 reads CASSARGKETQYF. As DNA, the CDR3 is TGTGCCAGCAGCGCGCGGGGGAAAGAGACCCAGTACTTC.

The rearrangement uses TRBV30 and TRBJ2-3; TRBD1 is a possible D gene (6 bases). Germline V gene lookup returns CDR1 GTSNPN and CDR2 SVGIG (reference sequence). The CDR3 is 16 amino acids. Trimming cost V 0 bases and J 3 bases, with 16 bases left between them. The CDR3 bases are TGTGCCTGGAGTGTATACAGGGAATTAGATACAGATACGCAGTATTTT. This translates into CAWSVYRELDTDTQYF.

The sample holds a few counts of this clone. The sample holds other DNA sequences that translate to the same CDR3. This chain connects TRBV27 to TRBJ2-1; TRBD2 might be the D (5 bases). V lost 5 bases to trimming and J lost 4 bases, with 6 bases between them. This CDR3 region has 12 residues. CDR1 MNHEY and CDR2 SMNVEV come from the germline V gene (reference sequence). The CDR3 DNA is TGTGCCAGCAGTCGGGGTTACAATGAGCAGTTCTTC. It codes for CASSRGYNEQFF.

This clone was recorded a few times. The chain couples TRBV18 to TRBJ2-7, with 8 nucleotides matching TRBD1. V lost 3 bases and J lost 7; bases outside the gene matches: 5. The CDR3 covers 13 residues. The germline V gene encodes CDR1 KGHSH and CDR2 LQKENI. For the CDR3, the DNA is TGTGCCAGCTCACCCCTCGACAGGGGAGAGCAGTACGTC. Encoded protein: CASSPLDRGEQYV.

This clone has more than one count but fewer than ten. This chain links TRBV7-8 with TRBJ2-3, with TRBD1 matching over 7 bases. Germline values: CDR1 SGHVS, CDR2 FQNEAQ. V dropped 5 bases and J dropped 2; count of bases not matched to a gene: 13. This CDR3 comprises 17 residues. The DNA of the CDR3 is TGTGCCAGCAGCCTATCCAAGGGGCAGGGGGTCACAGATACGCAGTATTTT. As protein: CASSLSKGQGVTDTQYF.